This T cell receptor (beta chain) was profiled in a study of brain metastases from non-small cell lung cancer. The study's findings and limits: Compared with primary tumors, brain metastases showed less T-cell infiltration. Metastases had sparse T cells but largely shared repertoires with primaries. Expanded T-cell clones appeared in 55% to 75% of brain metastases over primaries.

Note on this clone: The antigen is undetermined.

There are 14 residues in the CDR3. The V gene lost 4 bases and the J gene lost 10 bases, with 17 bases spanning the gap. From germline, CDR1 is SGHVS and CDR2 FNYEAQ. This table comes from immunoSEQ multiplex PCR, and its TCRdb copy is limited to in-frame clones, with some not included. The repertoire holds about 2,500 clones, with around 82% as singletons. The rearrangement links TRBV7-6 to TRBJ2-1, with D tentatively TRBD2 (5 bases). The sequenced sample was primary lung tumor tissue. The sequence came from a donor at least 40 years old with non-small cell lung cancer. CDR3 amino acids: CASSSRGANLEQFF. The CDR3 coding sequence is TGTGCCAGCAGCTCTCGGGGAGCCAACCTCGAGCAGTTCTTC.